This is a list of T cell receptor beta chains from one sample in a study of blood T cell repertoires in COVID-19. Method: immunoSEQ multiplex PCR; TCRdb's copy keeps in-frame clones and lacks some. The sample holds 55,000 or so clones; 82% are singletons and the top ten take 5.9%. Sequencing input: peripheral blood. All receptors come from a human donor in a cohort sampled during active or convalescent COVID-19. CDR3s include the opening cysteine and the closing phenylalanine or tryptophan. Each record gives: D gene, V gene, J gene, clone size, CDR3 DNA, CDR3 protein. D genes are given only for firm matches. Expanded clones get a size class; other rows say once, few or many, or leave the size out.

>TRBD1|TRBV5-5|TRBJ1-6|once
TGTGCCAGCAGCCCAGAGACAGGGGACAATTCACCCCTCCACTTT
CASSPETGDNSPLHF
>TRBD1|TRBV12-3/TRBV12-4|TRBJ1-4|few
TGTGCCAGCAGCAAGGGACAGAATGAAAAACTGTTTTTT
CASSKGQNEKLFF
>TRBD2|TRBV24-1|TRBJ2-1|NA
TGTGCCACCAGTCGTAGTGGGCTAGCGGGGGACAATGAGCAGTTCTTC
CATSRSGLAGDNEQFF
>TRBD1|TRBV7-2|TRBJ2-3|NA
TGTGCCAGCAGCTTCGGACAGGTAGTAGGCACAGATACGCAGTATTTT
CASSFGQVVGTDTQYF
>TRBD2|TRBV6-1|TRBJ2-1|NA
TGTGCCAGCAGTGAAGTGTGGACTAGCGGGGGAACTGAGCAGTTCTTC
CASSEVWTSGGTEQFF
>NA|TRBV5-8|TRBJ1-1|NA
TGTGCCACCTCTGGGGCGCTGGGGCGGACTGAAGCTTTCTTT
CATSGALGRTEAFF
>NA|TRBV6-5|TRBJ2-7|NA
TGTGCCAGCAGCCTCCGGACTAATGGAAACGAGCAGTACTTC
CASSLRTNGNEQYF
>TRBD1|TRBV18|TRBJ1-5|few
TGTGCCAGCTCTGCCGGGACAGGGACCAATCAGCCCCAGCATTTT
CASSAGTGTNQPQHF
>TRBD1|TRBV7-2|TRBJ2-7|NA
TGTGCCAGCAGCCCACGACAGGGGAACTACGAGCAGTACTTC
CASSPRQGNYEQYF
>NA|TRBV6-6|TRBJ1-2|NA
TGTGCCAGCAGTTACTCGTATCGGGGATTCTATGGCTACACCTTC
CASSYSYRGFYGYTF
>TRBD2|TRBV7-9|TRBJ2-2|NA
TGTGCCAGCATGCATACGGGGGGGACGCTGTTTTTT
CASMHTGGTLFF
>NA|TRBV5-6|TRBJ1-4|NA
TGTGCCAGCAGCTTGGGGCGGCAGGGAAATGAAAAACTGTTTTTT
CASSLGRQGNEKLFF
>TRBD1|TRBV2|TRBJ1-2|NA
TGTGCCAGCAGCGCCGGGACAGCGGATGGCTACACCTTC
CASSAGTADGYTF
>NA|TRBV5-3|TRBJ1-5|few
TGTGCCAGAAGCTTGGAGGGGTATAGGGGTCAGCCCCAGCATTTT
CARSLEGYRGQPQHF
>NA|TRBV20-1|TRBJ1-2|NA
TGCAGTGCTAGTAGGACAGCGAGCTATGGCTACACCTTC
CSASRTASYGYTF
>NA|TRBV3-1/TRBV3-2|TRBJ1-5|NA
TGTGCCAGCAGCCCTACAGTTAGCAATCAGCCCCAGCATTTT
CASSPTVSNQPQHF
>TRBD1|TRBV19|TRBJ2-3|NA
TGTGCCAGTAGTCTTGGACAGGGCCTCTTCACAGATACGCAGTATTTT
CASSLGQGLFTDTQYF
>NA|TRBV18|TRBJ1-6|NA
TGTGCCAGCTCAAAGGGGGTCAATAATTCACCCCTCCACTTT
CASSKGVNNSPLHF
>NA|TRBV13|TRBJ2-7|NA
TGTGCCAGCAGCCATGGGCCCAGCCCTTCCTACGAGCAGTACTTC
CASSHGPSPSYEQYF
>TRBD2|TRBV14|TRBJ2-7|NA
TGTGCCAGTCAAAGACTAGCCGGGCACGAGCAGTACTTC
CASQRLAGHEQYF
>NA|TRBV24-1|TRBJ2-7|NA
TGTGCCACCAGTTCCTCAGGGGTCGAGCAGTACTTC
CATSSSGVEQYF
>NA|TRBV2|TRBJ2-6|NA
TGTGCCAGCAGCTCTCAGGGCTCTGGGGCCAACGTCCTGACTTTC
CASSSQGSGANVLTF
>TRBD2|TRBV3-1/TRBV3-2|TRBJ2-1|NA
TGTGCCAGCAGCCCCGCGGGGGGGGGTTTCAATGAGCAGTTCTTC
CASSPAGGGFNEQFF